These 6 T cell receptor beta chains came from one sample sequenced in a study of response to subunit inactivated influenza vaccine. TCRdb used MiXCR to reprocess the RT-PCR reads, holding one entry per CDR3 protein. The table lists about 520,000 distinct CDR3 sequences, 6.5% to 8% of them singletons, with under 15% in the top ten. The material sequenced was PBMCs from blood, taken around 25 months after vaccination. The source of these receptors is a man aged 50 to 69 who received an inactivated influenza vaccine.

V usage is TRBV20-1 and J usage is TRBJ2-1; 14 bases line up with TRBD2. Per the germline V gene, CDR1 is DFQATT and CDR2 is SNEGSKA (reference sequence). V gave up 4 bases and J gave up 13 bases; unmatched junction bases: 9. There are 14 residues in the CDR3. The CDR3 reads CSATIGLAGGSQFF. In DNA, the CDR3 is TGCAGTGCTACCATAGGACTAGCGGGGGGCTCTCAGTTCTTC.

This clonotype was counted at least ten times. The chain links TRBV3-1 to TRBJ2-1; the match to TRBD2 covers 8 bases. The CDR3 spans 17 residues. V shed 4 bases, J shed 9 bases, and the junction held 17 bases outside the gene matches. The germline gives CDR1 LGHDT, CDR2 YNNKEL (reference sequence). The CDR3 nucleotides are TGTGCCAGCAGCCCAACCCTGGGAGCGGGAGTTAGGATTGAGCAGTTCTTC. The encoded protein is CASSPTLGAGVRIEQFF.

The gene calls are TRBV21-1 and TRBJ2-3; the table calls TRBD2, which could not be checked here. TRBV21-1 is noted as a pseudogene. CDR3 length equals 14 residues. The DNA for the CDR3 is TGTGCCAGCAGCTCCCTCGGACAGCCAGATACGCAGTATTTT. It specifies CASSSLGQPDTQYF.

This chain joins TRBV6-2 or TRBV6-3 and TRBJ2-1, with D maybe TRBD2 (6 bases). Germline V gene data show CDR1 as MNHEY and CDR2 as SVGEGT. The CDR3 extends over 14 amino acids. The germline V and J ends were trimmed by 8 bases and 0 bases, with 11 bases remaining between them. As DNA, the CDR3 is TGTGCCAGCGGCGCGGGATACTCCTACAATGAGCAGTTCTTC. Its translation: CASGAGYSYNEQFF.

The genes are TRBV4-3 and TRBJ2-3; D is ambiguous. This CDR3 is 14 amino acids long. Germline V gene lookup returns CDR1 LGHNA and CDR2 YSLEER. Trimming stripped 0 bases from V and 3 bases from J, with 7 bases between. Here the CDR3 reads CASSQDTRTDTQYF. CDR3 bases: TGCGCCAGCAGCCAAGATACACGGACAGATACGCAGTATTTT.

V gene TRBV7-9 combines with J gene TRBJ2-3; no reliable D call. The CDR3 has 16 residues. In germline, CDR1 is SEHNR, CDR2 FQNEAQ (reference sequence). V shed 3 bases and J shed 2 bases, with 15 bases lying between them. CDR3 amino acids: CASSFLRTEDTDTQYF. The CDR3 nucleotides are TGTGCCAGCAGCTTCTTGAGGACCGAAGACACAGATACGCAGTATTTT.